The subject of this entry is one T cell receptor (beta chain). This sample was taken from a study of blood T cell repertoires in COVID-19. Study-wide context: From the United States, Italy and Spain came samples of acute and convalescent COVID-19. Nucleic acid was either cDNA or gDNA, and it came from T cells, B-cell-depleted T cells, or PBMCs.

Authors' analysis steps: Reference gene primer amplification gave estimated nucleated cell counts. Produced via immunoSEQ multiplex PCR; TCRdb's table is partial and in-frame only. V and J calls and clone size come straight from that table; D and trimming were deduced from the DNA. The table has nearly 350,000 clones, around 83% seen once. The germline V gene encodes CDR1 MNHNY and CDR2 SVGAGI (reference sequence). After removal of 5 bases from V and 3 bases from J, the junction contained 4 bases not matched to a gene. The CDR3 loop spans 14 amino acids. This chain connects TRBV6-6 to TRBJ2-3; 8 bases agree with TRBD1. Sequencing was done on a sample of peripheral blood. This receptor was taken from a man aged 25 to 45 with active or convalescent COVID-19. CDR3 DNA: TGTGCCAGCAGTCACGGACAGGGAACAGATACGCAGTATTTT. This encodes CASSHGQGTDTQYF.